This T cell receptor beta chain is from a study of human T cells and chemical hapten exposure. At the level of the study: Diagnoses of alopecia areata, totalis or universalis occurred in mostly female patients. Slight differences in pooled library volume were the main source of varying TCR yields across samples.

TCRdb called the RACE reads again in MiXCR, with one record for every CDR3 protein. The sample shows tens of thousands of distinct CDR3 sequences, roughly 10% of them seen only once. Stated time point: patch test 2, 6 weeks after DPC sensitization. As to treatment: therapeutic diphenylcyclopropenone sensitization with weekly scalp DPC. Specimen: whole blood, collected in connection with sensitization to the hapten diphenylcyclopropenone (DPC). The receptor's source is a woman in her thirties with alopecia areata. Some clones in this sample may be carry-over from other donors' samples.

CDR3 coding DNA: TGTGCCAGCAGTTTCATGCAGGGCCCCCAGCATTTT. Translated, it gives CASSFMQGPQHF. V and J are TRBV27 and TRBJ1-5; D is perhaps TRBD1 (5 bases). The germline V gene encodes CDR1 MNHEY and CDR2 SMNVEV (reference sequence). V was trimmed by 3 bases and J by 10 bases, leaving 10 bases between them. The CDR3 runs to 12 residues.